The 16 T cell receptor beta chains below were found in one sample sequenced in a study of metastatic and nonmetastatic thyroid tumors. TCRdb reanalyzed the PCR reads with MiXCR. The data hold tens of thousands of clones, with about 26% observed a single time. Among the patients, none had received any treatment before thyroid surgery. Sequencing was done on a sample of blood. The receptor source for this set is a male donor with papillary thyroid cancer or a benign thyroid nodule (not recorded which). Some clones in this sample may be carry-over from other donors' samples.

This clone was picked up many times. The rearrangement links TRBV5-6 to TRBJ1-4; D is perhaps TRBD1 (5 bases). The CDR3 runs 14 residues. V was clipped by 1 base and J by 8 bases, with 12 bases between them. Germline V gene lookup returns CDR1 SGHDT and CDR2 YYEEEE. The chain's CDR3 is CASSLSRREEKLFF. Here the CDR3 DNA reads TGTGCCAGCAGCTTGTCTCGCAGGGAAGAAAAACTGTTTTTT.

The CDR3 region has the DNA TGTGCCAGCAGCCAAAGCAATCAGCCCCAGCATTTT. Translation gives CASSQSNQPQHF. The chain uses TRBV3-1 and TRBJ1-5; D not resolved. CDR3 length equals 12 residues. The ends were cut back, 2 bases at V and 1 base at J, with 0 bases in the middle. Per the germline V gene, CDR1 is LGHDT and CDR2 is YNNKEL (reference sequence). The complete variable domain, with remaining parts taken from reference TRBV3-1 and TRBJ1-5, reads DTAVSQTPKYLVTQMGNDKSIKCEQNLGHDTMYWYKQDSKKFLKIMFSYNNKELIINETVPNRFSPKSPDKAHLNLHINSLELGDSAVYFCASSQSNQPQHFGDGTRLSIL.

The CDR3 DNA reads as TGTGCCAGCAGCTTAGCTGGGAGGAATGAGCAGTTCTTC. Translated: CASSLAGRNEQFF. V is TRBV7-6 and J is TRBJ2-1, with a weak D call TRBD2 (6 bases). Trimming left V 0 bases short and J 7 bases short, with 7 bases between. CDR1 and CDR2 from the germline V gene are SGHVS and FNYEAQ. The CDR3 has 13 residues.

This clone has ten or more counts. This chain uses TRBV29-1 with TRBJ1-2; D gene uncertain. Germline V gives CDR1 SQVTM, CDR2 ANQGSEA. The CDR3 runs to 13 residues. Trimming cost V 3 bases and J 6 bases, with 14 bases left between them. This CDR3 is CSVELGLFDGYTF. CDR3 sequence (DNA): TGCAGCGTTGAGTTAGGTCTGTTTGATGGCTACACCTTC.

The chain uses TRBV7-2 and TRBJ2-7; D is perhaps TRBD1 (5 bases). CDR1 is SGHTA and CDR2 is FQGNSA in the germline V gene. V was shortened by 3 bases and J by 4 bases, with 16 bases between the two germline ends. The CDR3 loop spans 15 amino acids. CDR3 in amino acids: CASSFDRNSVYEQYF. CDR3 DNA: TGTGCCAGCAGCTTTGACAGAAATTCAGTTTACGAGCAGTACTTC.

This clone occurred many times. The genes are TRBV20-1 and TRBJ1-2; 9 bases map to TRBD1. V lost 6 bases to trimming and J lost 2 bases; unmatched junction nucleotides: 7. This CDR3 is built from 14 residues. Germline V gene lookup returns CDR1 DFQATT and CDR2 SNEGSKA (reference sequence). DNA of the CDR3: TGCAGTGCCAGACAGGACAGGGGAAACTATGGCTACACCTTC. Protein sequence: CSARQDRGNYGYTF.

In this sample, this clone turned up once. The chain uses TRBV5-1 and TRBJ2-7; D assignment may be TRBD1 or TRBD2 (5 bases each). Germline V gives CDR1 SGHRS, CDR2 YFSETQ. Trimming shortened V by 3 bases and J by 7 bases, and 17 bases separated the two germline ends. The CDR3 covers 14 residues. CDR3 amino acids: CASSSARDAAEQYF. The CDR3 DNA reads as TGCGCCAGCAGCTCAGCCCGGGACGCGGCTGAGCAGTACTTC.

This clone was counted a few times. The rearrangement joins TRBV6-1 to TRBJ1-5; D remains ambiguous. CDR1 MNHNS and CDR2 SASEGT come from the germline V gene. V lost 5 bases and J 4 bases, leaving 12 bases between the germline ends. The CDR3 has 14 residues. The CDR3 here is CASSHSGLNQPQHF. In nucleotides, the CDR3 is TGTGCCAGCAGTCACAGTGGGCTTAATCAGCCCCAGCATTTT.

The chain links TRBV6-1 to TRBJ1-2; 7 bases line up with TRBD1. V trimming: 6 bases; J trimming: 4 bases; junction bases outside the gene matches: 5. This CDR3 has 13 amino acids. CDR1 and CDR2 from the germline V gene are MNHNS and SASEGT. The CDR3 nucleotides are TGTGCCAGCAGGGAGGGACAGTTCTATGGCTACACCTTC. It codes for CASREGQFYGYTF.

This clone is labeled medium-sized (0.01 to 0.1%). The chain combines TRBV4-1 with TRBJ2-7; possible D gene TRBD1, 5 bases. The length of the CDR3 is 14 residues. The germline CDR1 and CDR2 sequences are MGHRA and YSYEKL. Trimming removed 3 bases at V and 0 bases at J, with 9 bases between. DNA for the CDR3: TGCGCCAGCAGCCAGCCAGGGTTCTCCTACGAGCAGTACTTC. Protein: CASSQPGFSYEQYF.

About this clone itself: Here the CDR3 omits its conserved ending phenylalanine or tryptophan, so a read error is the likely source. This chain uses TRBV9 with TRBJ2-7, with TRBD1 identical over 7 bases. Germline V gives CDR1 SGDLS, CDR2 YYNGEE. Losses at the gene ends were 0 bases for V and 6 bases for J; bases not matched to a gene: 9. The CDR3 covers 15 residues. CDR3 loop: CASSVEDVGQVEQYL. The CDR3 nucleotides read TGTGCCAGCAGCGTAGAAGATGTTGGACAGGTCGAGCAGTACCTC.

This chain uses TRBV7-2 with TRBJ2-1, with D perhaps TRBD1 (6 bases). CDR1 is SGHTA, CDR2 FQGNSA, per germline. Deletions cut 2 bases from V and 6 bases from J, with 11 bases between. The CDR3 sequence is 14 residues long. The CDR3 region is CASSLTLGGNEQFF. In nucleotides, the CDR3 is TGTGCCAGCAGCTTAACCCTAGGGGGCAATGAGCAGTTCTTC.

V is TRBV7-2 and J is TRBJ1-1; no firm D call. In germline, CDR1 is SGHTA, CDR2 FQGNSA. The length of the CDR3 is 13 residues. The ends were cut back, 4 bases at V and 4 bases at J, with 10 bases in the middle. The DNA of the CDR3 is TGTGCCAGCAGCTGGGCCAGGTCCACTGAAGCTTTCTTT. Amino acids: CASSWARSTEAFF.

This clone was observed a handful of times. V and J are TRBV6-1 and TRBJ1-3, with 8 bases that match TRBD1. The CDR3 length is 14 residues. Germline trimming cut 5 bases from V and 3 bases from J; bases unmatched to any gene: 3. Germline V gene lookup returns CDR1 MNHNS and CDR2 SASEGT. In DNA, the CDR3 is TGTGCCAGCAGTCCCGGGACAGGTGGAAACACCATATATTTT. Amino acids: CASSPGTGGNTIYF.

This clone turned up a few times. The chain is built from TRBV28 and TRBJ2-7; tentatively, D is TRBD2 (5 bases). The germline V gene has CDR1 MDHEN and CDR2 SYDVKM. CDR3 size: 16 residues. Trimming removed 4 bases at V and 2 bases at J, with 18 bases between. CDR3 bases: TGTGCCAGCAGTTCCCAGAGGTTCCGGGAAGCCTACGAGCAGTACTTC. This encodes CASSSQRFREAYEQYF.

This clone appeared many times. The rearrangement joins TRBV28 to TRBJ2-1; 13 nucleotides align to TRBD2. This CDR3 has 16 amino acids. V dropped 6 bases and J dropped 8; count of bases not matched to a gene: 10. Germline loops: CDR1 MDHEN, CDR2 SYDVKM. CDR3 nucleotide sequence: TGTGCCAGCAGCACCGGACTAGCGGGAGTTAGTTATGAGCAGTTCTTC. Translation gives CASSTGLAGVSYEQFF.